What follows describes a single T cell receptor beta chain. Its matching antigen is unknown. V lost 3 bases, J lost 5 bases, and 8 bases stayed unmatched. The CDR3 covers 16 residues. Germline V CDR1 and CDR2: MDHEN, SYDVKM. These data originate in a study of T cell responses to AZD1222 COVID-19 vaccine. General study findings and limits: Unmutated variant regions are reportedly targeted by nearly half of spike-specific TCRs. White British people made up most donors, females outnumbered males, and clonal diversity was possibly underestimated. Dominant at 160-218 and 743-854, vaccine-associated CD4 TCRs also spanned spike. Repertoires were obtained only post-peak T cell response.

The assay was immunoSEQ multiplex PCR, and TCRdb's table has in-frame clones only and misses some. The profile shows around 95,000 clones, around 89% of them singletons. This sequence was found in an adult in good health. The chain recombines TRBV28 with TRBJ2-5, with 11 bases matching TRBD2. Sequenced material: peripheral blood, taken on day 0 of AZD1222 vaccination. The CDR3 sequence is CASSFRFSGREETQYF. The CDR3 coding sequence is TGTGCCAGCAGTTTTAGGTTTAGCGGGAGGGAGGAGACCCAGTACTTC. The full variable domain, rest sourced from reference TRBV28 and TRBJ2-5, is DVKVTQSSRYLVKRTGEKVFLECVQDMDHENMFWYRQDPGLGLRLIYFSYDVKMKEKGDIPEGYSVSREKKERFSLILESASTNQTSMYLCASSFRFSGREETQYFGPGTRLLVL.